This TCR beta chain was documented in a study of CD8 T cells in ankylosing spondylitis. With molecular barcodes, quantitative 5'-RACE was used to make the TCR beta libraries. TCRdb reprocessed the 5' RACE reads via MiXCR and lists one record per CDR3 protein. The sample gives hundreds of thousands of distinct CDR3 sequences, approximately 16% of which show up once; 40% to 50% is in the top ten. This clonotype was found a few times. Its antigen is still unknown. Study observations and caveats: Significant enrichment of disease-linked clones was reportedly seen in matched ankylosing spondylitis synovial fluid. One TCR beta motif, made up of 7 or 8 highly homologous variants, appeared characteristic of ankylosing spondylitis blood. The disease-linked clones had a CD8+ phenotype and low blood frequencies. Reactive arthritis synovial fluid and blood were previously reported to contain some motif variants.

The receptor was isolated from a male donor with ankylosing spondylitis. Sequenced sample: blood, either unsorted or a sorted T cell fraction (not recorded which).

The CDR3 DNA reads TGTGCCAGCAGCTTAACGCAGAGTAATTCACCCCTCCACTTT. Protein product: CASSLTQSNSPLHF. The chain combines TRBV7-9 with TRBJ1-6; no clear D gene. Looked up from germline, CDR1 is SEHNR and CDR2 is FQNEAQ (reference sequence). Trimming removed 2 bases from V and 6 bases from J, with 8 bases in between. The CDR3 extends over 14 amino acids.